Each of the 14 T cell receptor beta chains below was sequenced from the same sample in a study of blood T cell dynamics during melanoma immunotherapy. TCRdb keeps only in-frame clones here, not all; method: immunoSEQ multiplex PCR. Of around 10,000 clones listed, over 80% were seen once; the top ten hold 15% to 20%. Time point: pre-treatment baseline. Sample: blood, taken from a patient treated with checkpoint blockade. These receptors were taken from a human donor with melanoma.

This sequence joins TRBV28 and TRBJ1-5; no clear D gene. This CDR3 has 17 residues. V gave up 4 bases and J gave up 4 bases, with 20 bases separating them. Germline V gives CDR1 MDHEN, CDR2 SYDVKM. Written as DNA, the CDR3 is TGTGCCAGCAGTTGGTCCGGGCCCTTGATGAGTAATCAGCCCCAGCATTTT. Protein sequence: CASSWSGPLMSNQPQHF.

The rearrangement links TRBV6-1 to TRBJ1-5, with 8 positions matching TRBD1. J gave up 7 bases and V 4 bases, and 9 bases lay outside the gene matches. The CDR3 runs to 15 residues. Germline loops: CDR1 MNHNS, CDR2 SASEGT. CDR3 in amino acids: CASSVDPTGDQPQHF. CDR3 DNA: TGTGCCAGCAGTGTTGATCCGACAGGGGACCAGCCCCAGCATTTT.

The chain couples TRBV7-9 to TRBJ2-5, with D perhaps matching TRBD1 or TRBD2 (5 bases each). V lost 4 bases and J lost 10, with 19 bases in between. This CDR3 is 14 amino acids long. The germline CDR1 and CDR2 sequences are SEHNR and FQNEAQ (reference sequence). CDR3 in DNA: TGTGCCAGCAGCTCACAAGGGATCGGGACGGGCCAGTACTTC. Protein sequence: CASSSQGIGTGQYF. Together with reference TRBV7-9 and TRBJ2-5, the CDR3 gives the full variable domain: DTGVSQNPRHKITKRGQNVTFRCDPISEHNRLYWYRQTLGQGPEFLTYFQNEAQLEKSRLLSDRFSAERPKGSFSTLEIQRTEQGDSAMYLCASSSQGIGTGQYFGPGTRLLVL.

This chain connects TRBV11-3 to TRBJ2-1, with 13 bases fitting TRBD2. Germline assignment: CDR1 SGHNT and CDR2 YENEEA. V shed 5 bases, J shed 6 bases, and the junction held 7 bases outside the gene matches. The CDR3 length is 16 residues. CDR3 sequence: CASSPAGTSGTNEQFF. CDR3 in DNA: TGTGCCAGCAGCCCTGCGGGGACTAGCGGGACCAATGAGCAGTTCTTC.

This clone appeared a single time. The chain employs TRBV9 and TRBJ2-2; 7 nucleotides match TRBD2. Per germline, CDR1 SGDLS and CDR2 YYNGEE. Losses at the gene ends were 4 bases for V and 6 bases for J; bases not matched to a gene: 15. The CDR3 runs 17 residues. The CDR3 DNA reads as TGTGCCAGCAGCCCTAAGGGACGCGGGAGCGTGTCCGGGGAGCTGTTTTTT. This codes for CASSPKGRGSVSGELFF.

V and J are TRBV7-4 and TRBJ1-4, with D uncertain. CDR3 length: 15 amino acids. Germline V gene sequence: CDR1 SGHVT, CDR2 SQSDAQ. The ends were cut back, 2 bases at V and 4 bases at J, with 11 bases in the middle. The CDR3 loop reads CASSLWSRDNEKLFF. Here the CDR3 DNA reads TGTGCCAGCAGCTTATGGTCCCGTGATAATGAAAAACTGTTTTTT. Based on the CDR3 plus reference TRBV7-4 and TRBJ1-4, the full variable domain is GAGVSQSPRYKVAKRGRDVALRCDSISGHVTLYWYRQTLGQGSEVLTYSQSDAQRDKSGRPSGRFSAERPERSVSTLKIQRTEQGDSAVYLCASSLWSRDNEKLFFGSGTQLSVL.

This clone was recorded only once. The CDR3 DNA follows: TGCAGCGCCTCGACAGGCTCTGGAAACACCATATATTTT. It yields the protein CSASTGSGNTIYF. This chain uses TRBV29-1 with TRBJ1-3, with D possibly matching TRBD1 (6 bases). The CDR3 runs to 13 residues. Germline V CDR1 and CDR2: SQVTM, ANQGSEA. V lost 7 bases and J 0 bases, leaving 10 bases between the germline ends.

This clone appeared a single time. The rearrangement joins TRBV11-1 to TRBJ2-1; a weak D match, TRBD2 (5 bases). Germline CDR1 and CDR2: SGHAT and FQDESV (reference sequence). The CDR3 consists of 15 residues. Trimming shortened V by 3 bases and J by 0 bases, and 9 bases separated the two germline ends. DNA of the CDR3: TGTGCCAGCAGCTTGGATGAGGGCTCCTACAATGAGCAGTTCTTC. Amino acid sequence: CASSLDEGSYNEQFF.

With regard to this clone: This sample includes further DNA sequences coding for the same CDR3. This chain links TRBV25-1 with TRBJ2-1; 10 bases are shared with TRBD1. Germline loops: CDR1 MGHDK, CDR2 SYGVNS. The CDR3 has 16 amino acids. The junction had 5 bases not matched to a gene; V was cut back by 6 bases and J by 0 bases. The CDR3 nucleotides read TGTGCCAGCAGGACAGGGGGCAAGGGCTCCTACAATGAGCAGTTCTTC. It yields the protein CASRTGGKGSYNEQFF.

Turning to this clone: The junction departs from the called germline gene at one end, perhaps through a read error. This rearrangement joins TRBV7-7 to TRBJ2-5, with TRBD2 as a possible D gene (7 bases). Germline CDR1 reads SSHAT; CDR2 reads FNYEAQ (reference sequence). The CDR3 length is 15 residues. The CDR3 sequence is CASSYRQGGGETQYF. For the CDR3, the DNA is TGTGCTAGCAGCTACCGTCAGGGAGGGGGAGAGACCCAGTACTTC. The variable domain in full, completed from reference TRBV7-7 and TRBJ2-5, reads GAGVSQSPRYKVTKRGQDVTLRCDPISSHATLYWYQQALGQGPEFLTYFNYEAQPDKSGLPSDRFSAERPEGSISTLTIQRTEQRDSAMYRCASSYRQGGGETQYFGPGTRLLVL.

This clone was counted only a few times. The CDR3 sequence is CASSPSPAGGYNEQFF. In DNA, the CDR3 is TGTGCCAGCAGTCCCAGCCCAGCGGGGGGATACAATGAGCAGTTCTTC. The chain has TRBV28 and TRBJ2-1; 9 nucleotides agree with TRBD2. CDR3 size: 16 residues. The germline V gene encodes CDR1 MDHEN and CDR2 SYDVKM. Unmatched junction bases numbered 9, after V lost 5 bases and J lost 4 bases.

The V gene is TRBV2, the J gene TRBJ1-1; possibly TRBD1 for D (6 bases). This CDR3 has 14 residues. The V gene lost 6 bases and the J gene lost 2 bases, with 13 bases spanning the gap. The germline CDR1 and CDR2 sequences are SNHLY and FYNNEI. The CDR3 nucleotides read TGTGCCAGCAGCGTACAGGGTGTTAACACTGAAGCTTTCTTT. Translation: CASSVQGVNTEAFF.

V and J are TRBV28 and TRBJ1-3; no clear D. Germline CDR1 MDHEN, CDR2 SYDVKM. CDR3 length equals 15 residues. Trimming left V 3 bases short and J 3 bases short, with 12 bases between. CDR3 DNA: TGTGCCAGCAGTTTTGGTACGAACCGTGGAAACACCATATATTTT. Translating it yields CASSFGTNRGNTIYF.

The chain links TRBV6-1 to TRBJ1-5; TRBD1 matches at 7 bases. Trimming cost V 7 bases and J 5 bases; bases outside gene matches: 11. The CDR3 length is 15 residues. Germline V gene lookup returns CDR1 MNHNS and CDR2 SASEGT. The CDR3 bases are TGTGCCAGCACCAAGGACAGGTCGGGCCATCAGCCCCAGCATTTT. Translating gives CASTKDRSGHQPQHF.